This passage covers 20 T cell receptor beta chains from one sample sequenced in a study of T-cell memory formation after mild COVID-19. TCRdb itself ran the 5' RACE reads through MiXCR, one entry per CDR3 protein. The table has about 360,000 distinct CDR3 sequences, around 13% seen once; the top ten hold 20% to 25%. Sequenced: PBMCs or a T cell subset sorted from them (not recorded which). Receptors originate from a man aged 18 to 29 who had mild COVID-19 (a few samples of this study predate the infection). Cell type and time point are not known.

This clonotype has more than one count but fewer than ten. This rearrangement joins TRBV12-3 or TRBV12-4 to TRBJ2-3; 8 nucleotides match TRBD2. The junction had 12 bases not matched to a gene; V was cut back by 3 bases and J by 7 bases. The CDR3 contains 16 residues. The CDR3 sequence: CASSFPSGGHLNTQYF. As DNA, the CDR3 is TGTGCCAGCAGTTTTCCGAGCGGGGGCCACCTCAATACGCAGTATTTT.

This clonotype showed up just a few times. The chain recombines TRBV5-1 with TRBJ2-7, with D possibly being TRBD1 (7 bases). V was trimmed by 4 bases and J by 3 bases, leaving 17 bases between them. Germline CDR1 SGHRS, CDR2 YFSETQ. This CDR3 spans 15 amino acids. DNA for the CDR3: TGCGCCAGCAGCCCGGACGCGGGACAGATCTACGAGCAGTACTTC. Encoded protein: CASSPDAGQIYEQYF.

V and J are TRBV7-9 and TRBJ1-2; 10 bases are shared with TRBD1. The ends lost 5 bases at V and 4 bases at J; junction bases unmatched: 7. The CDR3 has 15 residues. Germline V gene data show CDR1 as SEHNR and CDR2 as FQNEAQ (reference sequence). In DNA, the CDR3 is TGTGCCAGCAGCGGGCAGGGACAGGGGCCCTATGGCTACACCTTC. It yields the protein CASSGQGQGPYGYTF.

This clonotype was observed a few times. One end of the junction is discordant with germline, which a read error may explain. The chain is built from TRBV4-3 and TRBJ2-3, with a tentative D call TRBD1 (5 bases). Looked up from germline, CDR1 is LGHNA and CDR2 is YSLEER. The CDR3 extends over 12 amino acids. CDR3 nucleotides: TGCACCAGCAGCCAAAAGGGGGATACGCAGTATTTT. Translated, it gives CTSSQKGDTQYF.

This clonotype has only a few counts. The gene calls are TRBV5-1 and TRBJ2-1; D possibly matches TRBD1 or TRBD2 (5 bases each). Germline CDR1 is SGHRS and CDR2 is YFSETQ. CDR3 length: 17 residues. Trimming cost V 1 base and J 0 bases, with 14 bases left between them. The CDR3 here is CASSLSPGPASYNEQFF. The CDR3, as DNA: TGCGCCAGCAGCTTGTCCCCGGGACCGGCCTCCTACAATGAGCAGTTCTTC.

The genes are TRBV6-1 and TRBJ2-2, with a tentative D call TRBD1 (6 bases). Germline CDR1 MNHNS, CDR2 SASEGT. The CDR3 is made up of 14 amino acids. V was cut by 5 bases and J by 5 bases, with 12 bases left in between. The CDR3, as DNA: TGTGCCAGCAGTTACAGGGTCGAGACCGGGGAGCTGTTTTTT. This translates into CASSYRVETGELFF.

This chain uses TRBV11-2 with TRBJ2-3; TRBD1 matches at 9 bases. The trim removed 4 bases at V and 3 bases at J, leaving 5 bases unmatched. The CDR3 covers 15 residues. Germline V CDR1 and CDR2: SGHAT, FQNNGV. This CDR3 reads CASSYRGRFTDTQYF. CDR3 coding DNA: TGTGCCAGCAGCTACAGGGGGCGATTTACAGATACGCAGTATTTT. Using reference TRBV11-2 and TRBJ2-3 for the parts outside the CDR3, the full variable domain is EAGVAQSPRYKIIEKRQSVAFWCNPISGHATLYWYQQILGQGPKLLIQFQNNGVVDDSQLPKDRFSAERLKGVDSTLKIQPAKLEDSAVYLCASSYRGRFTDTQYFGPGTRLTVL.

The chain combines TRBV4-2 with TRBJ2-2, with unresolved D. The V and J ends lost 3 bases and 5 bases respectively, with 4 bases between them. The CDR3 runs to 12 residues. Per the germline V gene, CDR1 is LGHNA and CDR2 is YNFKEQ. This chain's CDR3 is CASSHRTGELFF. The DNA of the CDR3 is TGTGCCAGCAGCCACCGAACCGGGGAGCTGTTTTTT.

The table lists this clonotype with many counts. CDR3 DNA sequence: TGTGCCAGCAGGCCCTCGGGACTAGCGCGAAATATTTACGAGCAGTACGTC. Its translation is CASRPSGLARNIYEQYV. J is TRBJ2-7 and V is TRBV28, with 10 bases matching TRBD2. The CDR3 sequence is 17 residues long. Germline V CDR1 and CDR2: MDHEN, SYDVKM. J was trimmed by 4 bases and V by 6 bases; bases with no gene match: 15.

CDR3 DNA: TGTGCCAGCAGTGAAGTGGGGGCGCGTAGTGAAGCTTTCTTT. Translation: CASSEVGARSEAFF. The rearrangement joins TRBV6-1 to TRBJ1-1; D might be TRBD1 (6 bases). Trimming stripped 1 base from V and 7 bases from J, with 13 bases between. Germline V gives CDR1 MNHNS, CDR2 SASEGT. The CDR3 totals 14 residues.

The genes are TRBV5-4 and TRBJ1-6; possible D gene TRBD1, 5 bases. The CDR3 spans 16 residues. The V and J ends lost 3 bases and 3 bases respectively, with 13 bases between them. The germline V gene encodes CDR1 SGHNT and CDR2 YYREEE (reference sequence). CDR3 sequence (DNA): TGTGCCAGCAGCTCAAGTAGCGGGGGCTATAATTCACCCCTCCACTTT. It encodes CASSSSSGGYNSPLHF.

DNA for the CDR3: TGTGCCACCAGTGGGCGGAACCAAGAGACCCAGTACTTC. This encodes CATSGRNQETQYF. V and J are TRBV24-1 and TRBJ2-5; D uncertain. The CDR3 has 13 amino acids. Trimming removed 5 bases from V and 0 bases from J, with 6 bases in between. In germline, CDR1 is KGHDR, CDR2 SFDVKD.

This clonotype has a handful of counts. V is TRBV30 and J is TRBJ2-3; D gene uncertain. This CDR3 spans 13 amino acids. Per the germline V gene, CDR1 is GTSNPN and CDR2 is SVGIG (reference sequence). Trimming removed 8 bases at V and 1 base at J, with 13 bases between. The CDR3 DNA sequence: TGTGCCCAGGCTAGACCAGGCACAGATACGCAGTATTTT. This codes for CAQARPGTDTQYF.

This clonotype was counted only a few times. The chain links TRBV12-3 or TRBV12-4 to TRBJ2-5, with a tentative D call TRBD2 (7 bases). This CDR3 has 18 residues. V was pared by 5 bases and J by 0 bases, with 22 bases between. The CDR3: CASSPGGRGLSNQETQYF. The CDR3 bases are TGTGCCAGCAGTCCAGGAGGGCGGGGGCTCTCAAACCAAGAGACCCAGTACTTC.

The chain joins TRBV24-1 to TRBJ2-2; D remains unclear. Germline values: CDR1 KGHDR, CDR2 SFDVKD. Trimming stripped 5 bases from V and 4 bases from J, with 4 bases between. CDR3 length equals 12 residues. CDR3 nucleotides: TGTGCCACCAGTGCAGCCACCGGGGAGCTGTTTTTT. Translated, it gives CATSAATGELFF.

Many counts were recorded for this clonotype. J is TRBJ2-1 and V is TRBV7-2; D is unclear. This CDR3 has 12 residues. Germline V CDR1 and CDR2: SGHTA, FQGNSA. Trimming took 6 bases from V and 7 from J, leaving 10 bases between them. The chain's CDR3 is CASSRDGNEQFF. The CDR3 DNA follows: TGTGCCAGCAGTCGAGACGGGAATGAGCAGTTCTTC.

This clonotype has more than one count but fewer than ten. In DNA, the CDR3 is TGCAGTGCCCGGCGTGGGGCTGATTTTGATCTCCGAGACAATGAGCAGTTCTTC. Its translation: CSARRGADFDLRDNEQFF. J is TRBJ2-1 and V is TRBV20-1; D perhaps matches TRBD1 (5 bases). The CDR3 is 18 residues long. Germline CDR1 DFQATT, CDR2 SNEGSKA (reference sequence). The V end lost 6 bases, the J end lost 5 bases, and 29 bases lay between the germline ends.

The rearrangement uses TRBV5-5 and TRBJ1-2; 9 positions agree with TRBD1. Trimming took 4 bases from V and 7 from J; bases not matched to a gene: 8. The CDR3 is 14 amino acids. Germline values: CDR1 SGHKS, CDR2 YYEKEE (reference sequence). CDR3 nucleotide sequence: TGTGCCAGCAGCGCCGAACAGGGGGCGAGTGGCTACACCTTC. This translates into CASSAEQGASGYTF.

This clonotype was picked up a small number of times. This chain uses TRBV3-1 with TRBJ2-1; perhaps TRBD2 as D (5 bases). The germline CDR1 and CDR2 sequences are LGHDT and YNNKEL (reference sequence). The CDR3 consists of 13 residues. V lost 0 bases and J lost 9, with 9 bases in between. CDR3 DNA: TGTGCCAGCAGCCAAGAAGCTCGGGGTGAGCAGTTCTTC. Translated: CASSQEARGEQFF.

V and J are TRBV7-8 and TRBJ2-5; no clear D. The V gene lost 7 bases and the J gene lost 7 bases, with 10 bases spanning the gap. CDR1 and CDR2 (germline): SGHVS, FQNEAQ. The CDR3 runs to 11 residues. CDR3 in amino acids: CASTKSGTQYF. The CDR3 DNA reads as TGTGCCAGCACCAAATCGGGGACCCAGTACTTC.